This T cell receptor (beta chain) was recovered during a study of T cells in Graves' hyperthyroidism and ophthalmopathy. Findings and caveats of the study: The model predicted ophthalmopathy a median roughly six months before onset.

CDR3 size: 18 residues. With V trimmed by 8 bases and J by 0 bases, 12 bases remained unmatched. Germline values: CDR1 SGHVS, CDR2 FQNEAQ. Researchers took RNA transcripts and amplified the TCR beta CDR3 regions from them. HTBI primers were used for first-round RT-PCR of the TCR CDR3. In TCRdb, the multiplex PCR reads were re-called with MiXCR into one record per CDR3 protein. This table has about 600,000 distinct CDR3 sequences, 13% to 15% appearing once. Concerning this clonotype itself: Its antigen remains unidentified.

The receptor was isolated from a woman younger than 30 with Graves' ophthalmopathy. V is TRBV7-8 and J is TRBJ2-6; 8 positions agree with TRBD1. The sequenced material came from blood. CDR3 DNA: TGTGCCAGCGTAACTCCGGGACAGGATTACTCTGGGGCCAACGTCCTGACTTTC. Protein: CASVTPGQDYSGANVLTF.